These T cell receptor beta chains were read from a single sample in a study of Tregs in tolerant kidney transplant recipients. TCRdb keeps only in-frame clones here, not all; method: immunoSEQ multiplex PCR. Here the sample spans about 90,000 clones, roughly 93% being singletons. The sample in question was CD4+ T cells from blood (PBMCs), obtained 12 months after the transplant. These receptors all come from a human patient who received a combined kidney and bone marrow transplant. Part of the T cell pool may stem from the graft donor. The conserved cysteine and the conserved F or W are not part of the CDR3 here. Size tells how often a clone was seen (once, few, many) or the class of an expanded clone, and some rows leave it out.

NA,TRBJ2-1,TRBV19,ASSAGSSYNEQF
NA,TRBJ2-5,TRBV7-9,ASSFQGARQETQY
NA,TRBJ2-5,TRBV5-6,ASSPWGTEETQY
NA,TRBJ1-1,TRBV5-1,ASSLVAGTNTEAF
NA,TRBJ1-5,TRBV19,ASSPVSVTGSNQPQH
NA,TRBJ2-5,TRBV7-2,ASSLETMAQY
NA,TRBJ2-7,TRBV11-2,ASSRGGGLDEQY
NA,TRBJ2-1,TRBV19,ASRRSRQGEQF
NA,TRBJ2-2,TRBV9,ASSLGQGMATGELF
NA,TRBJ2-3,TRBV5-1,ASSIWTGNSTDTQY
NA,TRBJ1-5,TRBV30,AWTLGGDGTQH
NA,TRBJ1-2,TRBV10-3,AISGIQGGYGYT
NA,TRBJ2-5,TRBV7-8,ASSLVLGADRETQY
NA,TRBJ1-1,TRBV18,ASSPQANTEAF
NA,TRBJ2-5,TRBV7-7,ASSLGGTSEETQY
NA,TRBJ1-1,TRBV12-5,ASGLGLGGTEAF
few,TRBJ1-2,TRBV7-2,ASSFPGQGIGYT
NA,TRBJ2-7,TRBV7-2,ASSEGLAGPYYEQY
NA,TRBJ1-2,TRBV7-8,ASSDPGGAGGNGYT
NA,TRBJ1-2,TRBV5-1,ASSLGPGRENYGYT
NA,TRBJ1-3,TRBV11-2,ASSQPWAGNTIY
NA,TRBJ2-3,TRBV7-2,ASSGPGLASDTQY
NA,TRBJ2-7,TRBV6-1,ASSRYEQY
few,TRBJ1-4,TRBV4-2,ASSPKDREREKLF
NA,TRBJ1-4,TRBV19,ASSTRTGTTNEKLF
NA,TRBJ1-5,TRBV19,ASSPRRQGVQPQH
NA,TRBJ1-2,TRBV5-1,ASSKRENYGYT
NA,TRBJ2-1,TRBV5-6,ASSLGTSATILSYNEQF
NA,TRBJ2-1,TRBV7-9,ASSLQRGEQF
NA,TRBJ1-6,TRBV5-4,ASSLAAVRGSNSPLH
NA,TRBJ2-1,TRBV7-2,ASSNRDSNEQF